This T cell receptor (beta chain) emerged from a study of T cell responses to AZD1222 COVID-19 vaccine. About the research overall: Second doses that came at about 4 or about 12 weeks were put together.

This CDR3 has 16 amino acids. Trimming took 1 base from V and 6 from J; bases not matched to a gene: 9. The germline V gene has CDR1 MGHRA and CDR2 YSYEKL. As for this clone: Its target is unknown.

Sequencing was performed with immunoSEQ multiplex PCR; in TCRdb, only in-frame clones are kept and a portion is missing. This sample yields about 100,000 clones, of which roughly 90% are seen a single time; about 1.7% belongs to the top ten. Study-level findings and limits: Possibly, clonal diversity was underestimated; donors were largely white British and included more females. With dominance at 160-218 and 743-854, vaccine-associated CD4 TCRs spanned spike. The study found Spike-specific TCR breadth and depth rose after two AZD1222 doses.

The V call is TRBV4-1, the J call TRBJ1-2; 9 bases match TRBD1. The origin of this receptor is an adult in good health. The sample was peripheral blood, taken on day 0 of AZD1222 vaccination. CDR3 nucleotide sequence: TGCGCCAGCAGCCAAGGGGTCACAGGGGGCAAGGATGGCTACACCTTC. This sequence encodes CASSQGVTGGKDGYTF.